This T cell receptor beta chain stems from a study of neurological immune-mediated disorders. There are many counts of this clonotype. TCRdb processed the 5' RACE reads anew with MiXCR; each CDR3 protein has one entry. The sample includes about 70,000 distinct CDR3 sequences, approximately 3.4% of them seen just once. With 3 bases removed from V and 5 bases from J, the gap between germline ends came to 11 bases. CDR1 is DFQATT, CDR2 SNEGSKA, per germline (reference sequence). This CDR3 region has 13 residues. Source material was 2 million unsorted PBMCs, stored at -80 °C in RNAlater. This receptor was identified in a woman in her 50s with multiple sclerosis. V is TRBV20-1 and J is TRBJ1-5; tentative D call: TRBD1 (6 bases). Sequenced sample: PBMCs. As DNA, the CDR3 is TGCAGTGCTAGTAACAGGGATTATCAGCCCCAGCATTTT. Its protein is CSASNRDYQPQHF.